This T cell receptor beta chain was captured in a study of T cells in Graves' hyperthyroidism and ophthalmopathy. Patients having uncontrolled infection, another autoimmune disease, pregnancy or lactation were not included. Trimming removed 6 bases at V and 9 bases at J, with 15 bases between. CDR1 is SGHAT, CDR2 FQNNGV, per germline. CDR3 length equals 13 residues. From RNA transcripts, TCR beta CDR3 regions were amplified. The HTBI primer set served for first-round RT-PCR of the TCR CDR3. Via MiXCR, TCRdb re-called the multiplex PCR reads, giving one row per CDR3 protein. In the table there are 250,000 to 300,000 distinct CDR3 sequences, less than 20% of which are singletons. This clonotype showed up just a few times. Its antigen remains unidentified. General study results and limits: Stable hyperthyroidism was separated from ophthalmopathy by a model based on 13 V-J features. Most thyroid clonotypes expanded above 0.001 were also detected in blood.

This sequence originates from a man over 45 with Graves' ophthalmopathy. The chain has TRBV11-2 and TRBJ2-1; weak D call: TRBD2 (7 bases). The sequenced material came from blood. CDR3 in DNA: TGTGCCAGCAGTTTAAGGGGGGGCCCTGAGCAGTTCTTC. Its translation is CASSLRGGPEQFF.